The 24 T cell receptor beta chains below come from one sample, sequenced in a study of a mutant IDH1 vaccine in newly diagnosed glioma. Sample time point: week 5, during vaccination. Vaccination comprised doses that each held 300 ug of mutant IDH1 20-mer peptide, plus topical imiquimod. These receptors' antigens are unknown. Data came from immunoSEQ multiplex PCR; TCRdb stores just in-frame clones and leaves some out. Of some 60,000 clones listed, about 87% are singletons. The source was PBMCs, collected from a glioma patient whose treatment included an IDH1 peptide vaccine. The receptors shown here come from a woman between 35 and 50 years old with glioma.

The gene calls are TRBV7-9 and TRBJ1-1; the match to TRBD1 covers 7 bases. Germline V lookup: CDR1 SEHNR, CDR2 FQNEAQ (reference sequence). This CDR3 comprises 13 residues. The V gene end was trimmed by 5 bases and the J gene end by 7 bases; junction bases not matched to a gene: 7. CDR3 coding DNA: TGTGCCAGCAGCACCACAGGGGCATTTGAAGCTTTCTTT. This translates into CASSTTGAFEAFF.

V gene TRBV5-1 combines with J gene TRBJ2-2; 8 nucleotides line up with TRBD2. Germline assignment: CDR1 SGHRS and CDR2 YFSETQ. The J segment lost 4 bases and the V segment lost 1 base, leaving 15 bases of the junction unmatched. The CDR3 has 19 residues. CDR3 protein: CASSLRGTGGGLTTGELFF. DNA of the CDR3: TGCGCCAGCAGCTTGAGGGGCACCGGGGGGGGCTTGACCACCGGGGAGCTGTTTTTT.

V and J are TRBV13 and TRBJ1-5; D gene uncertain. CDR1 is PRHDT, CDR2 FYEKMQ, per germline (reference sequence). This CDR3 comprises 14 residues. V shed 4 bases and J shed 3 bases, with 10 bases lying between them. The chain's CDR3 is CASSSGLNNQPQHF. CDR3 coding DNA: TGTGCCAGCAGCTCAGGACTGAACAATCAGCCCCAGCATTTT.

Comment on this clone: One end of the junction varies from germline; a read error may be responsible. The gene calls are TRBV6-5 and TRBJ1-3; D unresolved. Per the germline V gene, CDR1 is MNHEY and CDR2 is SVGAGI. The CDR3 loop spans 14 amino acids. The chain's CDR3 is CASSYSLSGNTIYF. The CDR3 coding sequence is TGTGCCAGCAGCTACTCACTTTCTGGAAACACCATATATTTT.

This clone was seen only once. The CDR3 sequence is CASSQVGLAGGPGQFF. The CDR3 bases are TGTGCCAGCAGCCAAGTCGGACTAGCGGGGGGGCCGGGACAGTTCTTC. The chain is built from TRBV4-2 and TRBJ2-1; 15 bases agree with TRBD2. The CDR3 has 16 amino acids. The germline V gene encodes CDR1 LGHNA and CDR2 YNFKEQ. V was clipped by 1 base and J by 13 bases; unmatched bases: 8.

The rearrangement uses TRBV4-1 and TRBJ1-4; 9 nucleotides line up with TRBD1. Per germline, CDR1 MGHRA and CDR2 YSYEKL. Unmatched junction bases numbered 13, after V lost 0 bases and J lost 8 bases. The CDR3 extends over 18 amino acids. The CDR3 here is CASSQDPYGTGFREKLFF. CDR3 nucleotide sequence: TGCGCCAGCAGCCAAGATCCCTACGGGACAGGGTTTCGAGAAAAACTGTTTTTT.

The chain couples TRBV6-4 to TRBJ1-1; D uncertain. CDR3 length: 16 amino acids. Trimming shortened V by 3 bases and J by 0 bases, and 14 bases separated the two germline ends. CDR1 is MRHNA and CDR2 is SNTAGT in the germline V gene. DNA of the CDR3: TGTGCCAGCAGTGAGAACTCAGTGACCATGAACACTGAAGCTTTCTTT. Amino acid sequence: CASSENSVTMNTEAFF.

This clone has only one observation. The chain recombines TRBV20-1 with TRBJ2-7; D unclear. This CDR3 has 11 residues. With 7 bases removed from V and 3 bases from J, the gap between germline ends came to 10 bases. The germline V gene has CDR1 DFQATT and CDR2 SNEGSKA (reference sequence). The CDR3 spells CSGVLSYEQYF. For the CDR3, the DNA is TGCAGTGGGGTCCTGAGCTACGAGCAGTACTTC.

The chain is built from TRBV19 and TRBJ2-1; 7 nucleotides align to TRBD2. This CDR3 contains 13 residues. Germline loops: CDR1 LNHDA, CDR2 SQIVND (reference sequence). With 5 bases clipped from V and 7 bases from J, the junction kept 5 bases outside the gene matches. CDR3 loop: CASSFLGGNEQFF. The CDR3 DNA reads TGTGCCAGTAGTTTCCTCGGGGGGAATGAGCAGTTCTTC.

This clone was counted only a few times. J is TRBJ1-5 and V is TRBV6-6; D remains unclear. Per germline, CDR1 MNHNY and CDR2 SVGAGI (reference sequence). V was cut by 6 bases and J by 0 bases, with 3 bases left in between. The CDR3 has 12 amino acids. The CDR3 coding sequence is TGTGCCAGCAGGGGTAGCAATCAGCCCCAGCATTTT. Translated: CASRGSNQPQHF.

The genes are TRBV30 and TRBJ1-3, with D uncertain. Germline CDR1 reads GTSNPN; CDR2 reads SVGIG (reference sequence). This CDR3 region has 13 residues. The CDR3 spells CALGRISGNTIYF. In DNA, the CDR3 is TGTGCTCTTGGACGCATCTCTGGAAACACCATATATTTT.

This clone has more than one count but fewer than ten. The J gene is TRBJ2-1, the V gene TRBV10-3, with 10 nucleotides matching TRBD1. J gave up 4 bases and V 9 bases, and 21 bases lay outside the gene matches. Germline CDR1 is ENHRY and CDR2 is SYGVKD. This CDR3 spans 19 amino acids. CDR3 coding DNA: TGTGCCATTTCGCCGGGACAGGGGAGGGGGCAATCGGAATACAATGAGCAGTTCTTC. It codes for CAISPGQGRGQSEYNEQFF.

The chain carries TRBV27 and TRBJ1-1; 7 bases are a match to TRBD1. The CDR3 is 15 amino acids. V dropped 0 bases and J dropped 3; count of bases not matched to a gene: 4. Germline-derived CDR1 and CDR2 are MNHEY and SMNVEV (reference sequence). The CDR3 reads CASSLSRGLYTEAFF. As DNA, the CDR3 is TGTGCCAGCAGTTTATCGAGGGGGCTTTACACTGAAGCTTTCTTT.

This chain links TRBV25-1 with TRBJ2-1, with D maybe TRBD2 (5 bases). V was cut by 9 bases and J by 6 bases, with 12 bases left in between. This CDR3 region has 12 residues. Germline V lookup: CDR1 MGHDK, CDR2 SYGVNS. Here the CDR3 reads CASLAGLNEQFF. The CDR3 bases are TGTGCCAGTCTTGCGGGTCTCAATGAGCAGTTCTTC. Full variable domain (missing parts from reference TRBV25-1 and TRBJ2-1): EADIYQTPRYLVIGTGKKITLECSQTMGHDKMYWYQQDPGMELHLIHYSYGVNSTEKGDLSSESTVSRIRTEHFPLTLESARPSHTSQYLCASLAGLNEQFFGPGTRLTVL.

V is TRBV19 and J is TRBJ2-3; either TRBD1 or TRBD2 may fit D (6 bases each). Germline V gene data show CDR1 as LNHDA and CDR2 as SQIVND (reference sequence). This CDR3 is 14 amino acids long. The V gene lost 5 bases and the J gene lost 1 base, with 10 bases spanning the gap. The DNA of the CDR3 is TGTGCCAGTAGTCCGGGGGCCCGCACAGATACGCAGTATTTT. It translates to CASSPGARTDTQYF.

The gene calls are TRBV14 and TRBJ2-7, with D perhaps assigned TRBD1 or TRBD2 (5 bases each). The germline V gene has CDR1 SGHDN and CDR2 FVKESK. Between the trimmed V and J ends, which lost 4 bases and 3 bases, there was a span of 13 bases. This CDR3 region has 14 residues. CDR3 DNA sequence: TGTGCCAGCAGCCGGGGCGGGCTAGGCTACGAGCAGTACTTC. Translating it yields CASSRGGLGYEQYF.

The rearrangement joins TRBV7-9 to TRBJ2-3, with 9 bases fitting TRBD2. The V gene end was trimmed by 5 bases and the J gene end by 3 bases; junction bases not matched to a gene: 15. There are 18 residues in the CDR3. Germline CDR1 reads SEHNR; CDR2 reads FQNEAQ (reference sequence). DNA of the CDR3: TGTGCCAGCAGCCCAGGGGCATGGACTAGCGCACAAACAGATACGCAGTATTTT. It translates to CASSPGAWTSAQTDTQYF.

This rearrangement joins TRBV6-5 to TRBJ2-7; no definite D call. Germline V gives CDR1 MNHEY, CDR2 SVGAGI. The CDR3 has 14 residues. V dropped 6 bases and J dropped 7 bases, with 19 bases sitting between them. The CDR3: CASRGGRALGEQYF. The CDR3 DNA is TGTGCCAGCAGGGGCGGTAGGGCCCTCGGGGAGCAGTACTTC.

This clone was picked up a small number of times. This chain uses TRBV4-1 with TRBJ2-1, with D perhaps TRBD1 (6 bases). Germline V gene sequence: CDR1 MGHRA, CDR2 YSYEKL. V lost 1 base and J lost 7, with 11 bases in between. CDR3 length equals 14 residues. For the CDR3, the DNA is TGCGCCAGCAGCCAAGTGTACAGGGAGAATGAGCAGTTCTTC. It is translated as CASSQVYRENEQFF.

The chain recombines TRBV5-4 with TRBJ2-7, with 10 bases aligning to TRBD1. The germline V gene has CDR1 SGHNT and CDR2 YYREEE (reference sequence). J was trimmed by 3 bases and V by 3 bases; bases with no gene match: 6. This CDR3 is built from 15 residues. The CDR3 region is CASSWGTGAGYEQYF. Written as DNA, the CDR3 is TGTGCCAGCAGCTGGGGGACAGGGGCAGGCTACGAGCAGTACTTC.

A single count supports this clone. The chain recombines TRBV7-2 with TRBJ2-2; possible D gene TRBD2, 6 bases. This CDR3 region has 17 residues. CDR1 and CDR2 (germline): SGHTA, FQGNSA. V was pared by 3 bases and J by 4 bases, with 18 bases between. This CDR3 reads CASSFLSGGAITGELFF. DNA of the CDR3: TGTGCCAGCAGCTTCCTGAGCGGAGGGGCGATCACCGGGGAGCTGTTTTTT.

The rearrangement links TRBV6-5 to TRBJ2-3, with D possibly being TRBD2 (5 bases). The CDR3 runs 12 residues. Germline V gene sequence: CDR1 MNHEY, CDR2 SVGAGI. The V end was cut by 6 bases, the J end by 4 bases, with 8 bases between. CDR3 in DNA: TGTGCCAGCAGGTCGGAGGCAGATACGCAGTATTTT. It specifies CASRSEADTQYF.

The rearrangement links TRBV30 to TRBJ2-3; the D gene is possibly TRBD2 (5 bases). Trimming took off 3 bases at V and 4 bases at J, with 14 bases between the two ends. Germline V lookup: CDR1 GTSNPN, CDR2 SVGIG (reference sequence). The CDR3 length is 14 residues. CDR3 sequence reads: CAWRTNRLADTQYF. The DNA of the CDR3 is TGTGCCTGGAGGACTAATAGGCTGGCAGATACGCAGTATTTT. Complete variable domain (other parts from reference TRBV30 and TRBJ2-3): SQTIHQWPATLVQPVGSPLSLECTVEGTSNPNLYWYRQAAGRGLQLLFYSVGIGQISSEVPQNLSASRPQDRQFILSSKKLLLSDSGFYLCAWRTNRLADTQYFGPGTRLTVL.

The rearrangement uses TRBV2 and TRBJ1-5; 8 bases align to TRBD1. J lost 6 bases, V lost 6 bases, and 7 bases had no gene match. Germline loops: CDR1 SNHLY, CDR2 FYNNEI. This CDR3 comprises 14 residues. Written as DNA, the CDR3 is TGTGCCAGCAGCTTAGGACAGGGTCTTCAGCCCCAGCATTTT. Translation gives CASSLGQGLQPQHF. The variable domain in full, with the rest retrieved from reference TRBV2 and TRBJ1-5, is EPEVTQTPSHQVTQMGQEVILRCVPISNHLYFYWYRQILGQKVEFLVSFYNNEISEKSEIFDDQFSVERPDGSNFTLKIRSTKLEDSAMYFCASSLGQGLQPQHFGDGTRLSIL.